Below, 25 T cell receptor beta chains from the same sample are listed, as sequenced in a study of memory CD4+ T cells and cytomegalovirus serostatus. Data came from immunoSEQ multiplex PCR; TCRdb stores just in-frame clones and leaves some out. Here the sample spans about 58,000 clones, approximately 77% being singletons. The sort gate was single viable CD3+CD4+CD8-CD45RO+ cells for memory CD4+ T cells. Material: memory CD4+ T cells from blood. The origin of the receptors is an adult in good health and CMV-seronegative. Some clones in this sample may be carry-over from other donors' samples.

The chain has TRBV9 and TRBJ1-2; no firm D call. The germline V gene encodes CDR1 SGDLS and CDR2 YYNGEE. CDR3 length: 16 residues. The V end lost 0 bases, the J end lost 0 bases, and 12 bases lay between the germline ends. The CDR3 DNA reads as TGTGCCAGCAGCGTAGGGTGGGAGAGTTCTAACTATGGCTACACCTTC. This encodes CASSVGWESSNYGYTF.

The gene calls are TRBV2 and TRBJ2-1; 8 bases map to TRBD2. Trimming removed 5 bases from V and 4 bases from J; junction bases left unmatched: 7. CDR1 is SNHLY, CDR2 FYNNEI, per germline. CDR3 length equals 15 residues. CDR3 in amino acids: CASSTIREGYNEQFF. CDR3 in DNA: TGTGCCAGCAGTACAATCCGGGAGGGGTACAATGAGCAGTTCTTC.

The J gene is TRBJ1-4, the V gene TRBV5-1; D is ambiguous. The germline V and J ends were trimmed by 4 bases and 0 bases, with 7 bases remaining between them. The germline CDR1 and CDR2 sequences are SGHRS and YFSETQ. The CDR3 runs to 14 residues. The CDR3 protein is CASSEVATNEKLFF. The CDR3, as DNA: TGCGCCAGCAGCGAAGTTGCAACTAATGAAAAACTGTTTTTT.

The rearrangement joins TRBV4-3 to TRBJ2-3; D is possibly TRBD2 (5 bases). V lost 0 bases and J 4 bases, leaving 23 bases between the germline ends. This CDR3 contains 19 residues. Germline V gene lookup returns CDR1 LGHNA and CDR2 YSLEER. The CDR3 nucleotides are TGCGCCAGCAGCCAAGATCTTCTTTATGGGGAGAACCCCCCAGATACGCAGTATTTT. Translated: CASSQDLLYGENPPDTQYF.

The chain links TRBV6-6 to TRBJ2-1, with 9 positions matching TRBD2. The CDR3 consists of 14 residues. In germline, CDR1 is MNHNY, CDR2 SVGAGI (reference sequence). With 6 bases clipped from V and 6 bases from J, the junction kept 6 bases outside the gene matches. This CDR3 reads CASSGTSSRNEQFF. Written as DNA, the CDR3 is TGTGCCAGCAGCGGGACTAGCTCTCGCAATGAGCAGTTCTTC.

The chain couples TRBV5-3 to TRBJ2-1; D not resolved. TRBV5-3 is placed among ORFs of uncertain function. The CDR3 covers 16 residues. Deletions cut 1 base from V and 6 bases from J, with 17 bases between. The CDR3 sequence: CARSLPSRKIINEQFF. The CDR3 DNA follows: TGTGCCAGAAGCTTGCCATCCCGAAAAATTATCAATGAGCAGTTCTTC.

V usage is TRBV21-1 and J usage is TRBJ2-1; the D call TRBD2 from the table was never checked on the DNA. TRBV21-1 is marked as a pseudogene. The CDR3 is 15 amino acids. The CDR3 region is CATKHETSVYNEQFF. The CDR3 region has the DNA TGTGCCACCAAGCACGAGACTAGCGTCTACAATGAGCAGTTCTTC.

This chain links TRBV5-3 with TRBJ2-5; no definite D call. TRBV5-3 is an ORF for which the function is uncertain. The CDR3 has 12 amino acids. V was trimmed by 2 bases and J by 3 bases, leaving 5 bases between them. The CDR3: CARSFSEETQYF. CDR3 coding DNA: TGTGCCAGAAGCTTCTCCGAAGAGACCCAGTACTTC.

V usage is TRBV19 and J usage is TRBJ1-3; TRBD1 agrees at 10 bases. The V and J ends lost 5 bases and 4 bases, in that order; junction bases with no gene match: 8. The CDR3 runs to 16 residues. Per the germline V gene, CDR1 is LNHDA and CDR2 is SQIVND (reference sequence). The CDR3 reads CASSAAGTGVGNTIYF. CDR3 nucleotides: TGTGCCAGTAGTGCCGCCGGGACAGGGGTCGGAAACACCATATATTTT.

The chain is built from TRBV4-1 and TRBJ2-7; D perhaps matches TRBD2 (6 bases). The CDR3 is 13 amino acids. The V end lost 4 bases, the J end lost 7 bases, and 14 bases lay between the germline ends. Germline V gives CDR1 MGHRA, CDR2 YSYEKL. CDR3 sequence: CASSPGPGGEQYF. The CDR3 nucleotides read TGCGCCAGCAGCCCGGGGCCCGGAGGGGAGCAGTACTTC.

V is TRBV6-6 and J is TRBJ2-1; 9 bases are shared with TRBD2. Per the germline V gene, CDR1 is MNHNY and CDR2 is SVGAGI (reference sequence). The V gene end was trimmed by 3 bases and the J gene end by 2 bases; junction bases not matched to a gene: 5. The CDR3 consists of 16 residues. CDR3 coding DNA: TGTGCCAGCAGTTATTTCCGCGGGGGGGCCTACAATGAGCAGTTCTTC. It specifies CASSYFRGGAYNEQFF.

The chain joins TRBV4-1 to TRBJ1-2, with D perhaps TRBD1 (6 bases). Trimming took off 5 bases at V and 2 bases at J, with 9 bases between the two ends. The CDR3 is 13 residues long. Germline V CDR1 and CDR2: MGHRA, YSYEKL. Here the CDR3 DNA reads TGCGCCAGCAGCTTTGACAGGAACTATGGCTACACCTTC. Its translation: CASSFDRNYGYTF.

The chain carries TRBV5-4 and TRBJ2-3, with D hard to call. CDR3 length equals 16 residues. Germline lookup yields CDR1 SGHNT and CDR2 YYREEE (reference sequence). V was shortened by 0 bases and J by 0 bases, with 11 bases between the two germline ends. The CDR3 region has the DNA TGTGCCAGCAGCTTGGGACTTCCAGGTAGCACAGATACGCAGTATTTT. Its protein is CASSLGLPGSTDTQYF. The full variable domain, in which reference TRBV5-4 and TRBJ2-3 provide the parts outside the CDR3, is ETGVTQSPTHLIKTRGQQVTLRCSSQSGHNTVSWYQQALGQGPQFIFQYYREEENGRGNFPPRFSGLQFPNYSSELNVNALELDDSALYLCASSLGLPGSTDTQYFGPGTRLTVL.

The V call is TRBV7-2, the J call TRBJ2-7; 11 nucleotides agree with TRBD2. The junction had 15 bases not matched to a gene; V was cut back by 5 bases and J by 6 bases. Germline V CDR1 and CDR2: SGHTA, FQGNSA. CDR3 length equals 17 residues. The CDR3, as DNA: TGTGCCAGCAGCCGCGTCAACCAAGGACTAGCGGGTTCCGAGCAGTACTTC. Translation: CASSRVNQGLAGSEQYF.

The rearrangement uses TRBV27 and TRBJ2-1, with 9 bases that match TRBD2. The germline gives CDR1 MNHEY, CDR2 SMNVEV (reference sequence). Trimming removed 4 bases from V and 2 bases from J; junction bases left unmatched: 3. The CDR3 consists of 15 residues. As DNA, the CDR3 is TGTGCCAGCAGTTCTAGCGGGGCCACCTACAATGAGCAGTTCTTC. This encodes CASSSSGATYNEQFF.

This rearrangement joins TRBV6-1 to TRBJ1-4, with D maybe TRBD1 (5 bases). CDR3 size: 15 residues. Trimming shortened V by 7 bases and J by 4 bases, and 16 bases separated the two germline ends. Germline values: CDR1 MNHNS, CDR2 SASEGT. The CDR3 DNA reads as TGTGCCAGCACCACCAGGGCGGGGGGTAATGAAAAACTGTTTTTT. Translating it yields CASTTRAGGNEKLFF.

The chain uses TRBV27 and TRBJ2-2; unclear D gene. The CDR3 contains 15 residues. Germline CDR1 is MNHEY and CDR2 is SMNVEV (reference sequence). Trimming cost V 6 bases and J 0 bases, with 11 bases left between them. The CDR3, as DNA: TGTGCCAGCAGAGTTTTCGGCGCGAACACCGGGGAGCTGTTTTTT. It codes for CASRVFGANTGELFF.

This clone appeared a single time. The chain is built from TRBV18 and TRBJ1-3; D might be TRBD1 (5 bases). CDR1 KGHSH and CDR2 LQKENI come from the germline V gene. Deletions cut 3 bases from V and 14 bases from J, with 17 bases between. This CDR3 region has 13 residues. Here the CDR3 DNA reads TGTGCCAGCTCACCGATCGCCAGGGAGAGTTTATATTTT. Its translation is CASSPIARESLYF.

This clone was detected only once. The chain recombines TRBV9 with TRBJ2-1; 7 bases line up with TRBD2. The germline CDR1 and CDR2 sequences are SGDLS and YYNGEE. V lost 4 bases to trimming and J lost 2 bases; unmatched junction nucleotides: 6. This CDR3 region has 15 residues. CDR3 region: CASSPGSGTYNEQFF. The CDR3 nucleotides are TGTGCCAGCAGCCCCGGGAGCGGGACCTACAATGAGCAGTTCTTC.

The chain recombines TRBV10-3 with TRBJ2-1; D gene uncertain. Trimming took 0 bases from V and 10 from J, leaving 7 bases between them. The germline CDR1 and CDR2 sequences are ENHRY and SYGVKD. This CDR3 comprises 12 residues. In nucleotides, the CDR3 is TGTGCCATCAGTGAGTCAGGGTACGAGCAGTTCTTC. As protein: CAISESGYEQFF.

CDR3 in amino acids: CASSQDTGTGGYEQYF. CDR3 DNA sequence: TGCGCCAGCAGCCAAGACACCGGGACGGGGGGTTACGAGCAGTACTTC. The chain employs TRBV4-3 and TRBJ2-7, with 7 bases that match TRBD2. The CDR3 totals 16 residues. Looked up from germline, CDR1 is LGHNA and CDR2 is YSLEER. The V gene end was trimmed by 0 bases and the J gene end by 4 bases; junction bases not matched to a gene: 9.

This clone was seen only a few times. The chain is built from TRBV7-3 and TRBJ1-1; 7 nucleotides line up with TRBD1. Germline V gene data show CDR1 as SGHTA and CDR2 as FQGTGA. The CDR3 is 15 amino acids. V shed 5 bases and J 2 bases; nucleotides not matched to a gene: 8. The CDR3 region is CASSPMGQLNTEAFF. The CDR3 DNA follows: TGTGCCAGCAGCCCCATGGGACAGCTCAACACTGAAGCTTTCTTT.

This clone was observed a few times. The chain carries TRBV2 and TRBJ2-2, with D unclear. Germline CDR1 reads SNHLY; CDR2 reads FYNNEI. Trimming shortened V by 5 bases and J by 0 bases, and 10 bases separated the two germline ends. This CDR3 has 15 residues. The CDR3 loop is CASSTHSANTGELFF. DNA for the CDR3: TGTGCCAGCAGTACCCACTCGGCGAACACCGGGGAGCTGTTTTTT.

The V gene is TRBV27, the J gene TRBJ2-3; 9 positions match TRBD2. Per germline, CDR1 MNHEY and CDR2 SMNVEV (reference sequence). The CDR3 is 16 residues long. After removal of 5 bases from V and 4 bases from J, the junction contained 10 bases not matched to a gene. The CDR3 is CASSEIAGGGADTQYF. The CDR3 DNA follows: TGTGCCAGCAGTGAGATTGCGGGAGGGGGGGCAGATACGCAGTATTTT.

In this sample, this clone turned up once. This chain uses TRBV11-2 with TRBJ2-3; a possible D gene is TRBD2 (6 bases). In germline, CDR1 is SGHAT, CDR2 FQNNGV. V gave up 6 bases and J gave up 4 bases, with 14 bases separating them. The CDR3 extends over 14 amino acids. The DNA for the CDR3 is TGTGCCAGCAGACGCCCCAGCGGGCCAGATACGCAGTATTTT. Its translation: CASRRPSGPDTQYF.